These 17 T cell receptor beta chains share one sample of origin, sequenced in a study of blood T cell repertoires in COVID-19. Libraries were prepared by immunoSEQ multiplex PCR; TCRdb keeps only in-frame clonotypes and omits some of them. The sample shows 200,000 to 250,000 clones, 89% of them seen only once. Sequencing was done on a sample of peripheral blood. Receptors originate from a middle-aged woman with acute or convalescent COVID-19.

V and J are TRBV5-6 and TRBJ1-2; TRBD1 might be the D (5 bases). The CDR3 extends over 14 amino acids. Germline V CDR1 and CDR2: SGHDT, YYEEEE. Trimming removed 4 bases at V and 4 bases at J, with 14 bases between. CDR3 sequence reads: CASSRGTAAYGYTF. CDR3 nucleotide sequence: TGTGCCAGCAGCCGGGGGACCGCTGCCTATGGCTACACCTTC.

The DNA of the CDR3 is TGTGCCAGCAGCCGAGCAGGGTACTCTGGAAACACCATATATTTT. Translating it yields CASSRAGYSGNTIYF. The chain links TRBV5-6 to TRBJ1-3, with a weak D call TRBD1 (5 bases). This CDR3 contains 15 residues. V was clipped by 4 bases and J by 0 bases, with 11 bases between them. The germline V gene has CDR1 SGHDT and CDR2 YYEEEE.

The gene calls are TRBV19 and TRBJ2-6, with 14 bases fitting TRBD2. The CDR3 runs to 18 residues. Germline-derived CDR1 and CDR2 are LNHDA and SQIVND (reference sequence). Trimming cost V 7 bases and J 2 bases; bases outside gene matches: 7. The CDR3 sequence: CASTQTSGGAAGANVLTF. The DNA for the CDR3 is TGTGCCAGTACTCAGACTAGCGGGGGGGCGGCTGGGGCCAACGTCCTGACTTTC. The entire variable domain, with the rest obtained from reference TRBV19 and TRBJ2-6, is as follows: DGGITQSPKYLFRKEGQNVTLSCEQNLNHDAMYWYRQDPGQGLRLIYYSQIVNDFQKGDIAEGYSVSREKKESFPLTVTSAQKNPTAFYLCASTQTSGGAAGANVLTFGAGSRLTVL.

J is TRBJ1-2 and V is TRBV30, with D perhaps matching TRBD1 (6 bases). CDR1 GTSNPN and CDR2 SVGIG come from the germline V gene (reference sequence). Trimming took off 5 bases at V and 7 bases at J, with 23 bases between the two ends. The CDR3 runs to 15 residues. The CDR3 loop reads CAWFTWTVEEAGYTF. CDR3 nucleotide sequence: TGTGCCTGGTTCACCTGGACAGTGGAGGAGGCTGGCTACACCTTC.

The V and J genes are TRBV5-1 and TRBJ2-3; D ambiguous. Germline V lookup: CDR1 SGHRS, CDR2 YFSETQ. V was cut by 6 bases and J by 0 bases, with 14 bases left in between. The CDR3 covers 15 residues. The CDR3 here is CASNRGTTSTDTQYF. The CDR3 nucleotides are TGCGCCAGCAATCGCGGCACCACCAGCACAGATACGCAGTATTTT.

The chain combines TRBV25-1 with TRBJ1-5; D ambiguous. CDR3 length equals 14 residues. Trimming removed 2 bases from V and 1 base from J, with 6 bases in between. Germline CDR1 is MGHDK and CDR2 is SYGVNS. The CDR3 nucleotides are TGTGCCAGCAGTGAAAGCGGAAGCAATCAGCCCCAGCATTTT. It encodes CASSESGSNQPQHF.

This clone was picked up one time. The gene calls are TRBV6-5 and TRBJ1-1; maybe TRBD1 (6 bases). The V gene's germline CDR1 is MNHEY and CDR2 SVGAGI. This CDR3 has 13 residues. V gave up 5 bases and J gave up 5 bases, with 12 bases separating them. Here the CDR3 DNA reads TGTGCCAGCAGTACTAACAGGGCTACTGAAGCTTTCTTT. This encodes CASSTNRATEAFF.

The chain combines TRBV19 with TRBJ2-3, with D maybe TRBD1 (5 bases). Germline V CDR1 and CDR2: LNHDA, SQIVND (reference sequence). The CDR3 sequence is 15 residues long. The V end lost 4 bases, the J end lost 3 bases, and 14 bases lay between the germline ends. The CDR3 DNA sequence: TGTGCCAGTAGTACTAGGGGCGGCTGGACAGATACGCAGTATTTT. Translated, it gives CASSTRGGWTDTQYF.

This rearrangement joins TRBV19 to TRBJ1-2; 7 nucleotides line up with TRBD1. The CDR3 runs 15 residues. J gave up 7 bases and V 10 bases, and 18 bases lay outside the gene matches. Germline V gene lookup returns CDR1 LNHDA and CDR2 SQIVND (reference sequence). CDR3 sequence: CATAWGAVQGGGYTF. CDR3 sequence (DNA): TGTGCCACCGCCTGGGGAGCGGTTCAGGGGGGTGGCTACACCTTC.

This rearrangement joins TRBV30 to TRBJ2-3; D might be TRBD2 (7 bases). The ends were cut back, 5 bases at V and 5 bases at J, with 17 bases in the middle. The CDR3 loop spans 14 amino acids. In germline, CDR1 is GTSNPN, CDR2 SVGIG (reference sequence). The CDR3 nucleotides read TGTGCCTGGGTCCCCGGGGGGCCGGGAGATACGCAGTATTTT. Amino acid sequence: CAWVPGGPGDTQYF. The variable domain in full, with the rest retrieved from reference TRBV30 and TRBJ2-3, is SQTIHQWPATLVQPVGSPLSLECTVEGTSNPNLYWYRQAAGRGLQLLFYSVGIGQISSEVPQNLSASRPQDRQFILSSKKLLLSDSGFYLCAWVPGGPGDTQYFGPGTRLTVL.

The chain carries TRBV6-5 and TRBJ1-1; the match to TRBD1 covers 7 bases. The germline gives CDR1 MNHEY, CDR2 SVGAGI. J gave up 7 bases and V 6 bases, and 8 bases lay outside the gene matches. This CDR3 spans 13 amino acids. The CDR3 region has the DNA TGTGCCAGCAGGCTTGAGGGGGCTGGTGAAGCTTTCTTT. Translating it yields CASRLEGAGEAFF.

The rearrangement joins TRBV10-3 to TRBJ1-6, with 8 bases lining up with TRBD1. Trimming cost V 4 bases and J 10 bases; bases outside gene matches: 3. CDR1 is ENHRY and CDR2 is SYGVKD in the germline V gene. This CDR3 has 13 amino acids. CDR3 DNA: TGTGCCATCAGTGGGACAGGGAGCTCACCCCTCCACTTT. The encoded protein is CAISGTGSSPLHF.

CDR3 in amino acids: CASSQARAAGNTIYF. In nucleotides, the CDR3 is TGTGCCAGCAGCCAAGCCAGGGCGGCCGGAAACACCATATATTTT. The chain recombines TRBV3-1 (or the pseudogene TRBV3-2) with TRBJ1-3, with a weak D call TRBD1 (5 bases). With 1 base removed from V and 4 bases from J, the gap between germline ends came to 11 bases. Germline CDR1 is LGHDT and CDR2 is YNNKEL (reference sequence). This CDR3 is built from 15 residues.

V gene TRBV27 combines with J gene TRBJ1-2; weak D call: TRBD1 (6 bases). The germline gives CDR1 MNHEY, CDR2 SMNVEV (reference sequence). The CDR3 loop spans 14 amino acids. Trimming pared 7 bases from V and 6 bases from J, leaving 18 bases between. The CDR3 sequence: CASTQAGGAHGYTF. The CDR3 DNA reads TGTGCCAGCACCCAGGCCGGGGGGGCACATGGCTACACCTTC.

This clone was picked up a small number of times. The chain recombines TRBV11-2 with TRBJ2-5; 7 nucleotides match TRBD1. The CDR3 loop spans 13 amino acids. Germline V gives CDR1 SGHAT, CDR2 FQNNGV. The CDR3 nucleotides read TGTGCATCCTTAAGGGGGCCGAAAGAGACCCAGTACTTC. Protein: CASLRGPKETQYF. The full variable domain, its missing parts supplied by reference TRBV11-2 and TRBJ2-5, is EAGVAQSPRYKIIEKRQSVAFWCNPISGHATLYWYQQILGQGPKLLIQFQNNGVVDDSQLPKDRFSAERLKGVDSTLKIQPAKLEDSAVYLCASLRGPKETQYFGPGTRLLVL.

V is TRBV7-9 and J is TRBJ2-4, with D possibly matching TRBD2 (7 bases). Per the germline V gene, CDR1 is SEHNR and CDR2 is FQNEAQ (reference sequence). Trimming pared 1 base from V and 3 bases from J, leaving 13 bases between. This CDR3 contains 16 residues. The CDR3 DNA sequence: TGTGCCAGCAGCTTAGACGGGGGGCGCGACAAAAACATTCAGTACTTC. This translates into CASSLDGGRDKNIQYF.

The chain combines TRBV3-1 (or the pseudogene TRBV3-2) with TRBJ2-1, with 8 bases identical to TRBD2. With V trimmed by 3 bases and J by 5 bases, 3 bases remained unmatched. This CDR3 has 14 residues. Per germline, CDR1 LGHDT and CDR2 YNNKEL (reference sequence). The CDR3 spells CASSHLAGHNEQFF. The CDR3 DNA reads TGTGCCAGCAGCCATCTAGCGGGCCACAATGAGCAGTTCTTC.